This entry lists 25 T cell receptor beta chains sequenced from one sample in a study of cytomegalovirus exposure and HLA in healthy donors. Primers for the PCR totalled 60 Vbeta and 13 Jbeta. Clones were sequenced by immunoSEQ multiplex PCR, and TCRdb holds only the in-frame ones, with some missing. Among about 120,000 clones listed, about 75% were seen once. Sequenced material: PBMCs. The receptors were gathered from a man aged 60 to 75 in good health and CMV-seropositive.

The chain combines TRBV9 with TRBJ2-7; possibly TRBD1 for D (5 bases). The CDR3 runs to 15 residues. Germline V gene data show CDR1 as SGDLS and CDR2 as YYNGEE. Trimming shortened V by 0 bases and J by 5 bases, and 15 bases separated the two germline ends. CDR3 sequence: CASSVAGREGHEQYF. DNA of the CDR3: TGTGCCAGCAGCGTAGCGGGCAGGGAAGGTCACGAGCAGTACTTC.

This sequence joins TRBV19 and TRBJ2-1, with 12 bases matching TRBD2. Trimming removed 4 bases from V and 4 bases from J; junction bases left unmatched: 17. The CDR3 is 20 amino acids. The germline V gene has CDR1 LNHDA and CDR2 SQIVND (reference sequence). CDR3 residues: CASSSLRGGVGTSGYNEQFF. Written as DNA, the CDR3 is TGTGCCAGTAGTAGCCTCCGGGGAGGGGTAGGGACTAGCGGGTACAATGAGCAGTTCTTC.

The chain combines TRBV5-8 with TRBJ1-2, with TRBD1 matching 10 bases. CDR1 and CDR2 (germline): SGHTS, YDEGEE. V was clipped by 4 bases and J by 8 bases; unmatched bases: 11. The CDR3 consists of 15 residues. The CDR3 region is CASSRGGDRGKGYTF. The CDR3, as DNA: TGTGCCAGCAGCAGGGGTGGGGACAGGGGAAAAGGCTACACCTTC.

The chain joins TRBV28 to TRBJ2-5; 9 bases are a match to TRBD2. The CDR3 consists of 18 residues. Germline V CDR1 and CDR2: MDHEN, SYDVKM. J was trimmed by 5 bases and V by 5 bases; bases with no gene match: 18. CDR3 sequence: CASSPPRLGSGRLETQYF. The CDR3 coding sequence is TGTGCCAGCAGTCCCCCCCGTTTAGGCAGCGGGAGGTTGGAGACCCAGTACTTC. Using reference TRBV28 and TRBJ2-5 for the parts outside the CDR3, the full variable domain is DVKVTQSSRYLVKRTGEKVFLECVQDMDHENMFWYRQDPGLGLRLIYFSYDVKMKEKGDIPEGYSVSREKKERFSLILESASTNQTSMYLCASSPPRLGSGRLETQYFGPGTRLLVL.

This clone appeared a few times. The chain combines TRBV9 with TRBJ1-2; the match to TRBD1 covers 7 bases. This CDR3 comprises 17 residues. Germline V gene sequence: CDR1 SGDLS, CDR2 YYNGEE. The V and J ends lost 4 bases and 2 bases, in that order; junction bases with no gene match: 14. CDR3 loop: CASSPDDRAISNYGYTF. CDR3 DNA sequence: TGTGCCAGCAGCCCAGACGACAGGGCTATCTCCAACTATGGCTACACCTTC.

This rearrangement joins TRBV4-2 to TRBJ2-1, with D possibly matching TRBD2 (7 bases). CDR1 and CDR2 from the germline V gene are LGHNA and YNFKEQ. V was cut by 6 bases and J by 9 bases, with 21 bases left in between. The CDR3 contains 15 residues. CDR3 amino acids: CASSPWEGEGGEQFF. CDR3 sequence (DNA): TGTGCCAGCAGTCCTTGGGAGGGGGAAGGCGGTGAGCAGTTCTTC.

The chain couples TRBV6-6 to TRBJ1-1; D not certain. The V gene's germline CDR1 is MNHNY and CDR2 SVGAGI (reference sequence). The V end was cut by 0 bases, the J end by 3 bases, with 8 bases between. This CDR3 is 14 amino acids long. CDR3 DNA sequence: TGTGCCAGCAGTTACTCGAGACAAGACACTGAAGCTTTCTTT. Protein product: CASSYSRQDTEAFF.

The gene calls are TRBV7-9 and TRBJ2-7; D is uncertain. The CDR3 is made up of 12 amino acids. The germline V and J ends were trimmed by 0 bases and 6 bases, with 6 bases remaining between them. Germline V gives CDR1 SEHNR, CDR2 FQNEAQ (reference sequence). CDR3: CASSLAPGEQYF. The CDR3 DNA follows: TGTGCCAGCAGCTTAGCGCCCGGCGAGCAGTACTTC.

This chain connects TRBV18 to TRBJ1-1, with 12 bases aligning to TRBD1. This CDR3 has 16 residues. V gave up 8 bases and J gave up 4 bases; unmatched junction bases: 11. Germline assignment: CDR1 KGHSH and CDR2 LQKENI. The CDR3 nucleotides are TGTGCCAGCAAATCCGGGACAGGGGGCGAAATCACTGAAGCTTTCTTT. As protein: CASKSGTGGEITEAFF.

This chain links TRBV10-3 with TRBJ1-3; D is perhaps TRBD1 (5 bases). Germline CDR1 is ENHRY and CDR2 is SYGVKD. The length of the CDR3 is 15 residues. V lost 1 base and J lost 2, with 9 bases in between. DNA of the CDR3: TGTGCCATCAGTGAGTACAGGAGTACTGGAAACACCATATATTTT. It translates to CAISEYRSTGNTIYF.

CDR3 nucleotide sequence: TGTGCCAGTAGTATAGGGGGGCCGCGCACAGATACGCAGTATTTT. It specifies CASSIGGPRTDTQYF. This chain joins TRBV19 and TRBJ2-3; a weak D match, TRBD1 (6 bases). The V end was cut by 1 base, the J end by 1 base, with 9 bases between. CDR3 length: 15 residues. Germline lookup yields CDR1 LNHDA and CDR2 SQIVND (reference sequence).

V and J are TRBV6-1 and TRBJ2-7; 8 bases are a match to TRBD1. Germline trimming cut 5 bases from V and 7 bases from J; bases unmatched to any gene: 7. The germline V gene has CDR1 MNHNS and CDR2 SASEGT. The CDR3 totals 13 residues. Here the CDR3 DNA reads TGTGCCAGCAGTCCCCGGACAGGGAGGGAGCAGTACTTC. Translated, it gives CASSPRTGREQYF.

The chain recombines TRBV6-6 with TRBJ1-5, with D maybe TRBD1 (5 bases). The CDR3 runs to 14 residues. V lost 0 bases and J lost 6, with 9 bases in between. Germline lookup yields CDR1 MNHNY and CDR2 SVGAGI (reference sequence). The CDR3 here is CASSYSRGRQPQHF. The DNA of the CDR3 is TGTGCCAGCAGTTACTCGCGGGGACGTCAGCCCCAGCATTTT.

The V gene is TRBV7-3, the J gene TRBJ2-1; D possibly corresponds to TRBD2 (5 bases). There are 13 residues in the CDR3. The germline V and J ends were trimmed by 4 bases and 5 bases, with 9 bases remaining between them. CDR1 SGHTA and CDR2 FQGTGA come from the germline V gene. The CDR3 loop reads CASSWTRDNEQFF. Written as DNA, the CDR3 is TGTGCCAGCAGCTGGACTCGAGACAATGAGCAGTTCTTC. The full variable domain, in which reference TRBV7-3 and TRBJ2-1 provide the parts outside the CDR3, is GAGVSQTPSNKVTEKGKYVELRCDPISGHTALYWYRQSLGQGPEFLIYFQGTGAADDSGLPNDRFFAVRPEGSVSTLKIQRTERGDSAVYLCASSWTRDNEQFFGPGTRLTVL.

This clone came up a few times. This chain connects TRBV12-5 to TRBJ1-6, with D maybe TRBD1 (5 bases). The CDR3 contains 17 residues. The ends were cut back, 2 bases at V and 2 bases at J, with 13 bases in the middle. Germline V lookup: CDR1 LGHNT, CDR2 FRNRAP. CDR3 nucleotides: TGTGCTAGTGGTTTGAATCTGCCAGGGCCCTATAATTCACCCCTCCACTTT. Its translation: CASGLNLPGPYNSPLHF.

This clone came up a few times. The chain joins TRBV30 to TRBJ2-5; D is perhaps TRBD1 (6 bases). Germline V lookup: CDR1 GTSNPN, CDR2 SVGIG (reference sequence). Trimming removed 3 bases from V and 5 bases from J, with 10 bases in between. The CDR3 runs 12 residues. CDR3 amino acids: CAWSGQGETQYF. CDR3 sequence (DNA): TGTGCCTGGAGCGGCCAGGGGGAGACCCAGTACTTC.

The chain links TRBV5-6 to TRBJ1-1; no clear D. The CDR3 covers 11 residues. Trimming stripped 4 bases from V and 5 bases from J, with 6 bases between. CDR1 and CDR2 from the germline V gene are SGHDT and YYEEEE. The CDR3, as DNA: TGTGCCAGCAGCCGCGTTACTGAAGCTTTCTTT. The encoded protein is CASSRVTEAFF.

In this sample, this clone turned up many times. The chain has TRBV2 and TRBJ2-1; 8 bases align to TRBD2. The V and J ends lost 3 bases and 4 bases, in that order; junction bases with no gene match: 5. The germline gives CDR1 SNHLY, CDR2 FYNNEI. This CDR3 region has 15 residues. The CDR3 nucleotides are TGTGCCAGCAGTGATCAAACTAGCGGTTACAATGAGCAGTTCTTC. Its translation is CASSDQTSGYNEQFF.

The chain employs TRBV5-1 and TRBJ1-2; D is perhaps TRBD1 (5 bases). The germline V gene encodes CDR1 SGHRS and CDR2 YFSETQ. Trimming left V 3 bases short and J 3 bases short, with 12 bases between. The CDR3 has 14 residues. The CDR3 region is CASSSGPGDYGYTF. The CDR3 nucleotides read TGCGCCAGCAGCTCAGGGCCTGGGGACTATGGCTACACCTTC. Combining the CDR3 with reference TRBV5-1 and TRBJ1-2 gives the whole variable domain KAGVTQTPRYLIKTRGQQVTLSCSPISGHRSVSWYQQTPGQGLQFLFEYFSETQRNKGNFPGRFSGRQFSNSRSEMNVSTLELGDSALYLCASSSGPGDYGYTFGSGTRLTVV.

J is TRBJ1-2 and V is TRBV10-3; D is unclear. This CDR3 contains 14 residues. V gave up 0 bases and J gave up 7 bases, with 12 bases separating them. In germline, CDR1 is ENHRY, CDR2 SYGVKD. This CDR3 reads CAISESFSGFGYTF. The CDR3, as DNA: TGTGCCATCAGTGAGTCATTTTCGGGTTTTGGCTACACCTTC.

The gene calls are TRBV19 and TRBJ1-2; tentatively, D is TRBD1 (6 bases). The germline gives CDR1 LNHDA, CDR2 SQIVND (reference sequence). This CDR3 has 13 amino acids. V was cut by 4 bases and J by 5 bases, with 11 bases left in between. As DNA, the CDR3 is TGTGCCAGTAGTAACCTACAGGGTTATGGCTACACCTTC. Translation gives CASSNLQGYGYTF. Combining the CDR3 with reference TRBV19 and TRBJ1-2 gives the whole variable domain DGGITQSPKYLFRKEGQNVTLSCEQNLNHDAMYWYRQDPGQGLRLIYYSQIVNDFQKGDIAEGYSVSREKKESFPLTVTSAQKNPTAFYLCASSNLQGYGYTFGSGTRLTVV.

The chain couples TRBV5-1 to TRBJ1-3, with unresolved D. The CDR3 runs 14 residues. Germline V lookup: CDR1 SGHRS, CDR2 YFSETQ. V shed 0 bases and J shed 0 bases, with 4 bases lying between them. This chain's CDR3 is CASSLGASGNTIYF. CDR3 DNA: TGCGCCAGCAGCTTGGGGGCCTCTGGAAACACCATATATTTT.

The rearrangement links TRBV5-4 to TRBJ1-1, with D hard to call. Trimming pared 0 bases from V and 0 bases from J, leaving 15 bases between. CDR1 is SGHNT and CDR2 is YYREEE in the germline V gene (reference sequence). This CDR3 has 17 amino acids. CDR3 DNA: TGTGCCAGCAGCTTGGGAGGGAGGGTTACCATGAACACTGAAGCTTTCTTT. It is translated as CASSLGGRVTMNTEAFF.

V is TRBV7-2 and J is TRBJ1-1; D not certain. CDR1 and CDR2 (germline): SGHTA, FQGNSA. The CDR3 extends over 14 amino acids. The V end lost 1 base, the J end lost 4 bases, and 10 bases lay between the germline ends. The CDR3 sequence: CASSLGLTGTEAFF. The CDR3 DNA reads TGTGCCAGCAGCTTAGGGTTAACGGGCACTGAAGCTTTCTTT.

The CDR3 sequence: CASSLGTGIWETQYF. For the CDR3, the DNA is TGTGCCAGCAGCTTAGGCACAGGGATTTGGGAGACCCAGTACTTC. This sequence joins TRBV11-2 and TRBJ2-5, with D perhaps TRBD1 (6 bases). Trimming cost V 1 base and J 5 bases, with 14 bases left between them. Germline lookup yields CDR1 SGHAT and CDR2 FQNNGV. The CDR3 contains 15 residues. Looking up the rest from reference TRBV11-2 and TRBJ2-5 gives the full variable domain: EAGVAQSPRYKIIEKRQSVAFWCNPISGHATLYWYQQILGQGPKLLIQFQNNGVVDDSQLPKDRFSAERLKGVDSTLKIQPAKLEDSAVYLCASSLGTGIWETQYFGPGTRLLVL.